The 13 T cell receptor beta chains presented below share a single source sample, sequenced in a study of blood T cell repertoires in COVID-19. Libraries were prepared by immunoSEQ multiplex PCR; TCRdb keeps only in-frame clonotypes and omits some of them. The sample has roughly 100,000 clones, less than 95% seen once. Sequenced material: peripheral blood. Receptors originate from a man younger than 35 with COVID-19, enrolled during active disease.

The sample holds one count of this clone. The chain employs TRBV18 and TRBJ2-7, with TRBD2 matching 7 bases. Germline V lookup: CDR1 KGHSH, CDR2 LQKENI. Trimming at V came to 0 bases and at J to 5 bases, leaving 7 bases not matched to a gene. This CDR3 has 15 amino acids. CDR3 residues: CASSPPSGRTDEQYF. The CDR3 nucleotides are TGTGCCAGCTCACCACCCTCCGGGAGGACGGACGAGCAGTACTTC.

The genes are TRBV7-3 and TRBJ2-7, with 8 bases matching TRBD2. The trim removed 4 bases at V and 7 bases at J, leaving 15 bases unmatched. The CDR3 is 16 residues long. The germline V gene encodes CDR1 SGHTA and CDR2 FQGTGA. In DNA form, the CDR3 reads TGTGCCAGCAGCTCAACGCCACGAGCGGGAGCGGGAGAGCAGTACTTC. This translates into CASSSTPRAGAGEQYF.

The CDR3 loop reads CASSPGTGDYEQYF. For the CDR3, the DNA is TGTGCCAGCAGCCCCGGGACAGGGGACTACGAGCAGTACTTC. This chain links TRBV5-6 with TRBJ2-7; 10 bases are shared with TRBD1. The CDR3 covers 14 residues. Germline trimming cut 4 bases from V and 3 bases from J; bases unmatched to any gene: 4. Per germline, CDR1 SGHDT and CDR2 YYEEEE.

DNA of the CDR3: TGTGCCAGCAGCCCCCACCCGGCAGGTGGAAACACCATATATTTT. It yields the protein CASSPHPAGGNTIYF. The chain couples TRBV3-1 (or the pseudogene TRBV3-2) to TRBJ1-3; D not resolved. The CDR3 has 15 residues. Germline V CDR1 and CDR2: LGHDT, YNNKEL (reference sequence). Trimming shortened V by 4 bases and J by 3 bases, and 13 bases separated the two germline ends.

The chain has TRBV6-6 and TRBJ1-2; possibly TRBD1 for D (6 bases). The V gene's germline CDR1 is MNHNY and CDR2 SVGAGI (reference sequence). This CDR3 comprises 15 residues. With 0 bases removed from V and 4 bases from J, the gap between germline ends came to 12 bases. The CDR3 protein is CASSYSKGDTYGYTF. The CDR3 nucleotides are TGTGCCAGCAGTTACTCGAAGGGGGACACCTATGGCTACACCTTC.

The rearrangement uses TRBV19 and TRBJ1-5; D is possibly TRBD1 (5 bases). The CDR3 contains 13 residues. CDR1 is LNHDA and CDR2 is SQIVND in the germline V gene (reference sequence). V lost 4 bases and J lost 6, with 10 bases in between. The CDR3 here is CASSTRVSQPQHF. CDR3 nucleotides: TGTGCCAGTAGTACCAGGGTGAGTCAGCCCCAGCATTTT.

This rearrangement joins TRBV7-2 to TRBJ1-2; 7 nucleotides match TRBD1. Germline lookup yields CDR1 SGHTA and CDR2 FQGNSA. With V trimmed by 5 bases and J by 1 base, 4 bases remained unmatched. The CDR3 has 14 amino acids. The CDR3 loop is CASSRDSLNYGYTF. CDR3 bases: TGTGCCAGCAGCAGGGACAGTCTTAACTATGGCTACACCTTC.

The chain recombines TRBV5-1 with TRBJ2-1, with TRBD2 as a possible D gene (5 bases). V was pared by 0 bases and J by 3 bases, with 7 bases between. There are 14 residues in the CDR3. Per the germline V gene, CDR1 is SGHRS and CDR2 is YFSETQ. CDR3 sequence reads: CASSLAGFYNEQFF. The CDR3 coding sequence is TGCGCCAGCAGCTTGGCGGGATTCTACAATGAGCAGTTCTTC.

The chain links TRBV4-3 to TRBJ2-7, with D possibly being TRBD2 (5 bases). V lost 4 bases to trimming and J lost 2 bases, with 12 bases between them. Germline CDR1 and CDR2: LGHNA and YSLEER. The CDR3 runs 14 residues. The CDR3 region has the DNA TGCGCCAGCAGCCGAAGGACGGGAACCTACGAGCAGTACTTC. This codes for CASSRRTGTYEQYF.

DNA for the CDR3: TGTGCCAGCAGCGCGTGGACAGGGTTTAGCACAGATACGCAGTATTTT. This encodes CASSAWTGFSTDTQYF. J is TRBJ2-3 and V is TRBV9; the match to TRBD1 covers 8 bases. The trim removed 3 bases at V and 0 bases at J, leaving 6 bases unmatched. The germline V gene has CDR1 SGDLS and CDR2 YYNGEE. The CDR3 has 16 residues.

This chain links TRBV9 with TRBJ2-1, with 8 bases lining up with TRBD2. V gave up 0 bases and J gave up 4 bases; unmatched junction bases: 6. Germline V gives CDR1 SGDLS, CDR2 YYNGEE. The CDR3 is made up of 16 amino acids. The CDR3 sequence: CASSVGASGSYNEQFF. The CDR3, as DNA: TGTGCCAGCAGCGTAGGGGCTAGCGGGTCGTACAATGAGCAGTTCTTC.

CDR3 sequence: CASSPLRGYEQYF. Written as DNA, the CDR3 is TGTGCCAGCAGCCCCCTCAGAGGCTACGAGCAGTACTTC. The chain recombines TRBV6-5 with TRBJ2-7; no definite D call. Germline lookup yields CDR1 MNHEY and CDR2 SVGAGI. V lost 6 bases and J 3 bases, leaving 12 bases between the germline ends. The CDR3 covers 13 residues.

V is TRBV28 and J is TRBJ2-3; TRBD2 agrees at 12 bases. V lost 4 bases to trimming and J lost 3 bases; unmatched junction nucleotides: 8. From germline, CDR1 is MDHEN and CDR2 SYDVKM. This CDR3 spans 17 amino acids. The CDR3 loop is CASSSPGTSGYTDTQYF. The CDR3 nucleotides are TGTGCCAGCAGTTCACCTGGGACTAGCGGGTATACAGATACGCAGTATTTT.